The T cell receptor (beta chain) described here comes from a study of CD8+ T cells in alopecia areata. Study-level information: Patients received oral tofacitinib, 5 to 10 mg twice daily, for moderate-to-severe alopecia areata.

For this clone: Its antigen is undetermined.

Study-level points and caveats: Many of the expanded lesional clones endured in scalp and blood while on tofacitinib. Lesional scalp exceeded normal scalp in clonality, especially in alopecia totalis/universalis.

Investigators isolated RNA and reverse transcribed it into cDNA to act as the sequencing template. Assay used: immunoSEQ multiplex PCR; TCRdb lists only in-frame clones, some missing. The table records under 200,000 clones, 60% to 75% of them present only once. This sample's treatment: oral pan-JAK inhibitor, 5-10 mg twice daily. The CDR3 is made up of 16 amino acids. Trimming stripped 2 bases from V and 1 base from J, with 15 bases between. CDR1 is GTSNPN, CDR2 SVGIG, per germline (reference sequence). This sequence joins TRBV30 and TRBJ1-5, with a tentative D call TRBD1 (5 bases). The source is a human donor with alopecia areata. Specimen: CD4+ T cells sorted from blood, collected at week 24, from a patient treated with tofacitinib. The CDR3 loop is CAWSHWRGGSNQPQHF. The CDR3 DNA sequence: TGTGCCTGGAGTCATTGGAGGGGAGGGAGCAATCAGCCCCAGCATTTT.